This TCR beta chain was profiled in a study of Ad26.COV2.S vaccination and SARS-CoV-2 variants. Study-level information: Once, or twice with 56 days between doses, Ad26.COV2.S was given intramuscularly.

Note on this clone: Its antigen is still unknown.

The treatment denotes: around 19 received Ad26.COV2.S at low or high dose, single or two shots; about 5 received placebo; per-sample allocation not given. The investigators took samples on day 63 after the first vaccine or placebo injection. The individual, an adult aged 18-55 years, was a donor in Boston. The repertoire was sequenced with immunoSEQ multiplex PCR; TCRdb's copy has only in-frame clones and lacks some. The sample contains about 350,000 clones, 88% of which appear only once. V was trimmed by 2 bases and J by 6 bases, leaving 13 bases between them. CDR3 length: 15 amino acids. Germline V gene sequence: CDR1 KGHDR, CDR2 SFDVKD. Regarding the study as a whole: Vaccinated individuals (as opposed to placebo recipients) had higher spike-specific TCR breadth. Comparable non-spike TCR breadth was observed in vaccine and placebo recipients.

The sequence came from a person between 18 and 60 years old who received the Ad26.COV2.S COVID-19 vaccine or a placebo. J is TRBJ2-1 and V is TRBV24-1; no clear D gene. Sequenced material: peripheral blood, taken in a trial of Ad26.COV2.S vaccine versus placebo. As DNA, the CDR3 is TGTGCCACCAGTGATTCCATCGAGAAGGGCAATGAGCAGTTCTTC. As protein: CATSDSIEKGNEQFF.